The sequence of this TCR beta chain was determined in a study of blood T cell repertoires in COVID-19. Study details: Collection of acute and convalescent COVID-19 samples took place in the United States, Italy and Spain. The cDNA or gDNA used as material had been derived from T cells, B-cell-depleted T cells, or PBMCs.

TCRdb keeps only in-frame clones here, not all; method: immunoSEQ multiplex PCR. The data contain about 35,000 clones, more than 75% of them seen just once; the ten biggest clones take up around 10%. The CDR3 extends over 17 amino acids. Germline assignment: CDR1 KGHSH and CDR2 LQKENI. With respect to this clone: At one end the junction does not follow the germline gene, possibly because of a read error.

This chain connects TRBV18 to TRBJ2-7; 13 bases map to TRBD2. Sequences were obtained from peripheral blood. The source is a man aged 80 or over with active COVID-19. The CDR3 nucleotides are TGTGCCAGCTCCCCCGACTCCAGGACTAGCGGGAGAGTCGACAGCAAGTTC. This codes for CASSPDSRTSGRVDSKF.